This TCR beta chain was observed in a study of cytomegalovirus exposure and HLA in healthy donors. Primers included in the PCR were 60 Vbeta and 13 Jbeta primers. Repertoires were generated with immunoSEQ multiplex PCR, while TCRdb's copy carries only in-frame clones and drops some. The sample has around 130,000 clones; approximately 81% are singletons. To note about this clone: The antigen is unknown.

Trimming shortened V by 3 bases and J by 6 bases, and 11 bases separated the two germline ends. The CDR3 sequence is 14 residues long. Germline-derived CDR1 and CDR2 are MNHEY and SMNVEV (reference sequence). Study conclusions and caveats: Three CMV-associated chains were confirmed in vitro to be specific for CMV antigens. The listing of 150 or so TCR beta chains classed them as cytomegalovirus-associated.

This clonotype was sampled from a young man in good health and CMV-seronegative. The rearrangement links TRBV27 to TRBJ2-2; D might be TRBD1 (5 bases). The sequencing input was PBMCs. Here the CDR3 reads CASSLGLVAGELFF. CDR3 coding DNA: TGTGCCAGCAGTTTGGGGCTTGTCGCCGGGGAGCTGTTTTTT.